The entry below describes one TCR beta chain. What antigen it recognizes has not been identified. Base qualities are missing; no much larger clone stands one base away. The library came from the immunoSEQ multiplex PCR assay. TCRdb mirrors the immuneACCESS table, restricted to in-frame sequences. Some clones are absent from its copies; in checked studies, under half trace to an unresolved V gene, and the reason for the others is unknown. The sample table holds over 12,000 clones, of which 65% to 75% were seen once. 12% to 15% of the sample belongs to the ten largest clones. This entry belongs to a study of T cells after somatic rescue of genetic block (dated by TCRdb to 2019 to 2021). Regarding the research as a whole: What the study looked at was long-term robustness, specifically in a T-cell system that came about through somatic rescue of a genetic block in T-cell development.

From a lookup of the germline V gene, CDR1 and CDR2 are MGHRA and YSYEKL. V drops 0 bases and J drops 3 bases, leaving 10 bases in between. The CDR3 runs 15 amino acids, cysteine and phenylalanine included. Left in the record is the CDR3 DNA by itself, 45 bases read in frame from the first base. This receptor was obtained from a boy between 10 and 17 years old. Specimen: peripheral blood mononuclear cells (PBMCs). The V and J genes are TRBV4-1 and TRBJ2-3; the D gene is possibly TRBD1, with 5 bases matching. The CDR3 amino acid sequence is: CASSQETRATDTQYF. DNA sequence: TGCGCCAGCAGCCAAGAAACCAGGGCGACAGATACGCAGTATTTT.